The 21 T cell receptor beta chains below were found in one sample sequenced in a study of Ad26.COV2.S vaccination and SARS-CoV-2 variants. Treatment: 19 received Ad26.COV2.S at low or high dose, single or two shots; a few received placebo; per-sample allocation not given. Each sample was drawn 63 days after the first injection (of vaccine or placebo). Measured with immunoSEQ multiplex PCR; TCRdb has only the in-frame clones, and not every one. The data show around 450,000 clones, around nine tenths seen once. The sample here was peripheral blood, taken in a trial of Ad26.COV2.S vaccine versus placebo. The receptors derive from a person between 18 and 65 years old who received the Ad26.COV2.S COVID-19 vaccine or a placebo.

The V call is TRBV28, the J call TRBJ1-5, with 7 bases that match TRBD1. The CDR3 totals 15 residues. V shed 5 bases, J shed 2 bases, and the junction held 6 bases outside the gene matches. CDR1 and CDR2 from the germline V gene are MDHEN and SYDVKM. The CDR3 nucleotides are TGTGCCAGCAGTCACGACAGGGATGGCAATCAGCCCCAGCATTTT. Its translation is CASSHDRDGNQPQHF.

The chain has TRBV28 and TRBJ2-5; 7 bases match TRBD2. There are 14 residues in the CDR3. Looked up from germline, CDR1 is MDHEN and CDR2 is SYDVKM. Germline trimming cut 5 bases from V and 3 bases from J; bases unmatched to any gene: 6. CDR3 coding DNA: TGTGCCAGCAGTCCGCCGGGGGGAAAAGAGACCCAGTACTTC. Translation gives CASSPPGGKETQYF.

DNA of the CDR3: TGTGCCAGCAGCGCGTCAGGGGGTTCCTACGAGCAGTACTTC. Translated, it gives CASSASGGSYEQYF. V is TRBV9 and J is TRBJ2-7; TRBD1 agrees at 7 bases. The CDR3 is made up of 14 amino acids. CDR1 is SGDLS and CDR2 is YYNGEE in the germline V gene. Losses at the gene ends were 3 bases for V and 1 base for J; bases not matched to a gene: 4.

The V gene is TRBV6-2 or TRBV6-3, the J gene TRBJ2-2; D may match TRBD1 or TRBD2 (5 bases each). This CDR3 has 14 residues. Germline lookup yields CDR1 MNHEY and CDR2 SVGEGT. V lost 4 bases to trimming and J lost 6 bases, with 12 bases between them. The CDR3 reads CASSSLGVAGELFF. CDR3 nucleotide sequence: TGTGCCAGCAGTTCCCTGGGGGTGGCCGGGGAGCTGTTTTTT.

This chain connects TRBV7-9 to TRBJ2-7; D is undetermined. V was trimmed by 4 bases and J by 3 bases, leaving 13 bases between them. The CDR3 has 14 amino acids. Per germline, CDR1 SEHNR and CDR2 FQNEAQ (reference sequence). In DNA, the CDR3 is TGTGCCAGCAGCTCCCTGTCGGCGAGCTACGAGCAGTACTTC. Its translation is CASSSLSASYEQYF.

The gene calls are TRBV5-1 and TRBJ2-1; no clear D. The CDR3 totals 18 residues. Between the trimmed V and J ends, which lost 2 bases and 0 bases, there was a span of 18 bases. Looked up from germline, CDR1 is SGHRS and CDR2 is YFSETQ. Here the CDR3 DNA reads TGCGCCAGCAGCTTCAAGCCTGTGGGGTCGAGCTCCTACAATGAGCAGTTCTTC. The encoded protein is CASSFKPVGSSSYNEQFF.

The CDR3 reads CATSRGEQANTGELFF. CDR3 coding DNA: TGTGCCACCAGCAGGGGAGAACAGGCGAACACCGGGGAGCTGTTTTTT. The J gene is TRBJ2-2, the V gene TRBV15; D possibly uses TRBD1 or TRBD2 (5 bases each). This CDR3 contains 16 residues. CDR1 is LNHNV and CDR2 is YYDKDF in the germline V gene (reference sequence). Trimming cost V 3 bases and J 0 bases, with 11 bases left between them.

This clone was counted a single time. This chain links TRBV18 with TRBJ1-3; a weak D match, TRBD1 (6 bases). The CDR3 consists of 15 residues. V lost 3 bases to trimming and J lost 4 bases, with 13 bases between them. Germline CDR1 is KGHSH and CDR2 is LQKENI. The chain's CDR3 is CASSPAGGQGNTIYF. The CDR3 nucleotides are TGTGCCAGCTCACCCGCGGGGGGGCAAGGAAACACCATATATTTT.

The chain has TRBV24-1 and TRBJ2-3, with D perhaps given as TRBD1 or TRBD2 (5 bases each). The germline V gene encodes CDR1 KGHDR and CDR2 SFDVKD. This CDR3 contains 17 residues. V shed 1 base and J shed 1 base, with 14 bases lying between them. CDR3 region: CATSDLRQGEGTDTQYF. In DNA form, the CDR3 reads TGTGCCACCAGTGATTTAAGGCAGGGAGAGGGCACAGATACGCAGTATTTT.

This chain links TRBV4-1 with TRBJ1-5; D is unclear. The CDR3 consists of 15 residues. The V end was cut by 0 bases, the J end by 7 bases, with 13 bases between. Germline CDR1 and CDR2: MGHRA and YSYEKL. CDR3 amino acids: CASSQESGSYQPQHF. The CDR3 nucleotides are TGCGCCAGCAGCCAAGAAAGTGGCAGTTACCAGCCCCAGCATTTT.

The V call is TRBV6-5, the J call TRBJ2-1; TRBD1 matches 7 bases. V shed 6 bases and J 3 bases; nucleotides not matched to a gene: 2. CDR3 length equals 13 residues. The germline V gene has CDR1 MNHEY and CDR2 SVGAGI. Written as DNA, the CDR3 is TGTGCCAGCAGGGGGGACAGCTACAATGAGCAGTTCTTC. Its protein is CASRGDSYNEQFF.

The J gene is TRBJ1-4, the V gene TRBV5-8, with D uncertain. Germline V gene data show CDR1 as SGHTS and CDR2 as YDEGEE. Trimming removed 0 bases at V and 6 bases at J, with 12 bases between. There are 15 residues in the CDR3. In nucleotides, the CDR3 is TGTGCCAGCAGCTTGGGGACCTATGTGGATGAAAAACTGTTTTTT. Residues: CASSLGTYVDEKLFF.

The rearrangement uses TRBV19 and TRBJ2-3, with D possibly matching TRBD2 (5 bases). This CDR3 spans 14 amino acids. Germline V CDR1 and CDR2: LNHDA, SQIVND (reference sequence). Trimming stripped 5 bases from V and 2 bases from J, with 11 bases between. CDR3 nucleotide sequence: TGTGCCAGTAGTCCCGGGGATTCCACAGATACGCAGTATTTT. This encodes CASSPGDSTDTQYF.

As for this clone: At one of its ends the junction is not consistent with the germline gene, which may arise from a read error. V is TRBV14 and J is TRBJ2-7; D perhaps matches TRBD1 (6 bases). This CDR3 is built from 14 residues. Germline CDR1 and CDR2: SGHDN and FVKESK. The CDR3 DNA reads TGTGCCAGCAGTCAAGGGGGTTTCCGCCACGAGCAGTACTTC. It is translated as CASSQGGFRHEQYF.

This clone was counted a single time. The rearrangement links TRBV7-8 to TRBJ2-5; weak D call: TRBD1 (6 bases). Germline values: CDR1 SGHVS, CDR2 FQNEAQ. The CDR3 spans 15 residues. The ends were cut back, 3 bases at V and 4 bases at J, with 15 bases in the middle. CDR3 bases: TGTGCCAGCAGCTTGGGTAGGCAGGGGCGAGAGACCCAGTACTTC. Its protein is CASSLGRQGRETQYF.

The chain links TRBV4-3 to TRBJ1-3; the D gene is possibly TRBD1 (5 bases). Deletions cut 4 bases from V and 1 base from J, with 14 bases between. CDR1 LGHNA and CDR2 YSLEER come from the germline V gene. The CDR3 runs to 16 residues. Here the CDR3 DNA reads TGCGCCAGCAGCCCCTCCTCCAGGGAGTCTGGAAACACCATATATTTT. Its translation is CASSPSSRESGNTIYF.

In its sample, this clone was seen once. V and J are TRBV7-9 and TRBJ2-3, with D perhaps given as TRBD1 or TRBD2 (5 bases each). The CDR3 covers 13 residues. Looked up from germline, CDR1 is SEHNR and CDR2 is FQNEAQ (reference sequence). V lost 3 bases to trimming and J lost 2 bases, with 6 bases between them. This CDR3 is CASSLGDTDTQYF. CDR3 bases: TGTGCCAGCAGCTTGGGGGACACAGATACGCAGTATTTT.

The CDR3 DNA is TGTGCCAGCAGCCAAGGACTAGCATCAGATACGCAGTATTTT. Translated, it gives CASSQGLASDTQYF. The chain combines TRBV3-1 (or the pseudogene TRBV3-2) with TRBJ2-3, with 7 bases aligning to TRBD2. Germline loops: CDR1 LGHDT, CDR2 YNNKEL (reference sequence). The CDR3 is 14 residues long. The V and J ends lost 1 base and 4 bases, in that order; junction bases with no gene match: 2.

This clone was found a few times. J is TRBJ1-2 and V is TRBV7-2; D ambiguous. Germline CDR1 is SGHTA and CDR2 is FQGNSA. The V end was cut by 8 bases, the J end by 2 bases, with 6 bases between. The CDR3 covers 11 residues. The CDR3 sequence is CASATNYGYTF. Written as DNA, the CDR3 is TGTGCCAGCGCAACAAACTATGGCTACACCTTC. The full variable domain, rest sourced from reference TRBV7-2 and TRBJ1-2, is GAGVSQSPSNKVTEKGKDVELRCDPISGHTALYWYRQSLGQGLEFLIYFQGNSAPDKSGLPSDRFSAERTGGSVSTLTIQRTQQEDSAVYLCASATNYGYTFGSGTRLTVV.

Remarks on this clone: The sample carries other DNA sequences with the same CDR3. V is TRBV15 and J is TRBJ1-5; D uncertain. The germline V gene encodes CDR1 LNHNV and CDR2 YYDKDF (reference sequence). This CDR3 has 12 amino acids. Trimming removed 1 base from V and 6 bases from J, with 4 bases in between. The CDR3 DNA reads TGTGCCACCAGCAGAGTGGGTCAGCCCCAGCATTTT. Protein: CATSRVGQPQHF. Drawing the rest from reference TRBV15 and TRBJ1-5, the complete variable domain is DAMVIQNPRYQVTQFGKPVTLSCSQTLNHNVMYWYQQKSSQAPKLLFHYYDKDFNNEADTPDNFQSRRPNTSFCFLDIRSPGLGDTAMYLCATSRVGQPQHFGDGTRLSIL.

This chain joins TRBV19 and TRBJ1-2, with D unresolved. The CDR3 length is 11 residues. Germline V gene data show CDR1 as LNHDA and CDR2 as SQIVND (reference sequence). V lost 3 bases and J 5 bases, leaving 4 bases between the germline ends. For the CDR3, the DNA is TGTGCCAGTAGTATCCGTTATGGCTACACCTTC. Residues: CASSIRYGYTF.